The 25 T cell receptor beta chains below come from one sample, sequenced in a study of T cells in Graves' hyperthyroidism and ophthalmopathy. Using RNA transcripts as the source, TCR beta CDR3 regions were amplified. HTBI primers drove first-round RT-PCR of the TCR CDR3. TCRdb reprocessed the multiplex PCR reads with MiXCR, giving one entry per CDR3 protein. The sample includes hundreds of thousands of distinct CDR3 sequences, about a fifth of them seen just once. Sequenced material: blood. These receptors all stem from a man aged 25-45 years with Graves' ophthalmopathy.

The table lists this clonotype with many counts. CDR3 sequence: CASSQAGLSNEQFF. The CDR3 bases are TGTGCCAGCAGTCAAGCGGGACTGAGCAATGAGCAGTTCTTC. V is TRBV12-3 or TRBV12-4 and J is TRBJ2-1; TRBD2 agrees at 7 bases. Losses at the gene ends were 5 bases for V and 6 bases for J; bases not matched to a gene: 7. The CDR3 sequence is 14 residues long.

The V gene is TRBV28, the J gene TRBJ2-1; TRBD1 matches at 7 bases. V lost 6 bases and J lost 0; bases outside the gene matches: 8. CDR1 MDHEN and CDR2 SYDVKM come from the germline V gene. The CDR3 sequence is 16 residues long. The DNA of the CDR3 is TGTGCCAGCAGGCCACACGGGACAGTCTCCTACAATGAGCAGTTCTTC. Protein sequence: CASRPHGTVSYNEQFF.

V gene TRBV5-5 combines with J gene TRBJ1-1, with 9 bases identical to TRBD1. Trimming at V came to 3 bases and at J to 4 bases, leaving 7 bases not matched to a gene. The CDR3 is 15 amino acids. Germline assignment: CDR1 SGHKS and CDR2 YYEKEE (reference sequence). The CDR3 is CASSSIQGAPTEAFF. DNA of the CDR3: TGTGCCAGCAGCTCCATACAGGGGGCCCCCACTGAAGCTTTCTTT. The full variable domain, rest sourced from reference TRBV5-5 and TRBJ1-1, is DAGVTQSPTHLIKTRGQQVTLRCSPISGHKSVSWYQQVLGQGPQFIFQYYEKEERGRGNFPDRFSARQFPNYSSELNVNALLLGDSALYLCASSSIQGAPTEAFFGQGTRLTVV.

This clonotype has only a few counts. The chain employs TRBV24-1 and TRBJ2-5, with TRBD1 matching 9 bases. The CDR3 contains 14 residues. V dropped 4 bases and J dropped 6; count of bases not matched to a gene: 5. The germline CDR1 and CDR2 sequences are KGHDR and SFDVKD. CDR3: CATSDPGQGKTQYF. The CDR3 DNA reads TGTGCCACCAGTGACCCGGGACAGGGAAAGACCCAGTACTTC.

This clonotype was counted a few times. The chain combines TRBV18 with TRBJ1-1; D call uncertain. V was clipped by 3 bases and J by 0 bases, with 11 bases between them. Looked up from germline, CDR1 is KGHSH and CDR2 is LQKENI. The CDR3 runs to 15 residues. CDR3 residues: CASSPPGGLNTEAFF. In DNA form, the CDR3 reads TGTGCCAGCTCACCCCCCGGCGGACTGAACACTGAAGCTTTCTTT.

The CDR3 region has the DNA TGCGCCAGCAAGGGACAGGCTAATGAAAAACTGTTTTTT. This translates into CASKGQANEKLFF. The genes are TRBV10-2 and TRBJ1-4; 8 bases fit TRBD1. The CDR3 spans 13 residues. Germline trimming cut 7 bases from V and 3 bases from J; bases unmatched to any gene: 1. Germline V gene data show CDR1 as WSHSY and CDR2 as SAAADI.

The sample holds one count of this clonotype. This sequence joins TRBV9 and TRBJ2-2; the match to TRBD2 covers 10 bases. The CDR3 is made up of 16 amino acids. The V gene end was trimmed by 0 bases and the J gene end by 7 bases; junction bases not matched to a gene: 6. Germline values: CDR1 SGDLS, CDR2 YYNGEE. CDR3 in DNA: TGTGCCAGCAGCGTAGGTCTAGCGGGAGCAGGCGGGGAGCTGTTTTTT. Its protein product is CASSVGLAGAGGELFF.

This chain uses TRBV28 with TRBJ1-5; 8 nucleotides line up with TRBD1. The CDR3 has 17 amino acids. The V gene's germline CDR1 is MDHEN and CDR2 SYDVKM. The J segment lost 2 bases and the V segment lost 6 bases, leaving 12 bases of the junction unmatched. This CDR3 reads CASSPAPTGAGNQPQHF. CDR3 bases: TGTGCCAGCAGCCCCGCACCGACAGGGGCGGGCAATCAGCCCCAGCATTTT.

This clonotype was observed a handful of times. The chain carries TRBV6-1 and TRBJ2-6; TRBD2 matches at 7 bases. This CDR3 is built from 17 residues. V gave up 1 base and J gave up 0 bases; unmatched junction bases: 3. Germline CDR1 is MNHNS and CDR2 is SASEGT. CDR3 nucleotide sequence: TGTGCCAGCAGTGAAGTCAGACTAGCCTCTGGGGCCAACGTCCTGACTTTC. Its protein product is CASSEVRLASGANVLTF.

This chain connects TRBV14 to TRBJ1-2; unclear D gene. The CDR3 consists of 13 residues. The germline gives CDR1 SGHDN, CDR2 FVKESK. V dropped 1 base and J dropped 4 bases, with 7 bases sitting between them. CDR3 region: CASSQAIFYGYTF. In DNA, the CDR3 is TGTGCCAGCAGCCAAGCGATCTTCTATGGCTACACCTTC.

About this clonotype: A much larger clone lies a single base off, so this may be a read error. V and J are TRBV20-1 and TRBJ1-5; D call uncertain. The CDR3 runs 15 residues. V gave up 3 bases and J gave up 0 bases, with 12 bases separating them. Germline V lookup: CDR1 DFQATT, CDR2 SNEGSKA (reference sequence). CDR3 in amino acids: CSASDRTDSNQPQHF. CDR3 sequence (DNA): TGCAGTGCTAGCGACCGGACGGATAGCAATCAGCCCCAGCATTTT.

The genes are TRBV20-1 and TRBJ1-5, with D perhaps TRBD1 (6 bases). Trimming shortened V by 0 bases and J by 6 bases, and 21 bases separated the two germline ends. CDR1 and CDR2 from the germline V gene are DFQATT and SNEGSKA (reference sequence). The CDR3 extends over 17 amino acids. The CDR3 is CSARDIGGARGAQPQHF. CDR3 bases: TGCAGTGCTAGAGATATTGGGGGGGCGCGAGGGGCTCAGCCCCAGCATTTT.

This clonotype was detected a few times. The gene calls are TRBV6-1 and TRBJ2-1, with TRBD2 matching 11 bases. This CDR3 spans 17 amino acids. Per germline, CDR1 MNHNS and CDR2 SASEGT. Trimming at V came to 5 bases and at J to 7 bases, leaving 13 bases not matched to a gene. DNA of the CDR3: TGTGCCAGCAGTTCCTACCGGACTAGCGGGCGGGAAAATGAGCAGTTCTTC. It translates to CASSSYRTSGRENEQFF.

The chain couples TRBV7-2 to TRBJ2-4; D unresolved. Germline lookup yields CDR1 SGHTA and CDR2 FQGNSA. The CDR3 has 13 residues. V was shortened by 1 base and J by 8 bases, with 9 bases between the two germline ends. In DNA, the CDR3 is TGTGCCAGCAGCTTAGTCGGAACTGACATTCAGTACTTC. It encodes CASSLVGTDIQYF. The variable domain in full, completed from reference TRBV7-2 and TRBJ2-4, reads GAGVSQSPSNKVTEKGKDVELRCDPISGHTALYWYRQSLGQGLEFLIYFQGNSAPDKSGLPSDRFSAERTGGSVSTLTIQRTQQEDSAVYLCASSLVGTDIQYFGAGTRLSVL.

With respect to this clonotype: This clone may be a read error of a much larger clone one base away. The rearrangement links TRBV18 to TRBJ2-1; D gene unclear. The CDR3 extends over 13 amino acids. V lost 3 bases, J lost 8 bases, and 11 bases lay in between. CDR1 KGHSH and CDR2 LQKENI come from the germline V gene. The CDR3 nucleotides are TGTGCCAGCTCACCTCCAACTGGCGATGAGCAGTTCTTC. It specifies CASSPPTGDEQFF.

This clonotype came up many times. The CDR3 spells CASSYGTSGASTDTQYF. The CDR3, as DNA: TGTGCCAGCAGTTACGGTACTAGCGGAGCTAGCACAGATACGCAGTATTTT. V usage is TRBV6-5 and J usage is TRBJ2-3; 8 bases match TRBD2. After removal of 2 bases from V and 0 bases from J, the junction contained 7 bases not matched to a gene. The CDR3 is 17 residues long. Germline V gene data show CDR1 as MNHEY and CDR2 as SVGAGI.

V usage is TRBV19 and J usage is TRBJ2-7; D unclear. The CDR3 is made up of 12 amino acids. Germline CDR1 and CDR2: LNHDA and SQIVND (reference sequence). V dropped 10 bases and J dropped 3 bases, with 13 bases sitting between them. CDR3 coding DNA: TGTGCCACCAGTATCGGTGGCTACGAGCAGTACTTC. Encoded protein: CATSIGGYEQYF.

This rearrangement joins TRBV20-1 to TRBJ2-2; D is ambiguous. The CDR3 has 13 residues. V lost 1 base and J 2 bases, leaving 5 bases between the germline ends. CDR1 is DFQATT and CDR2 is SNEGSKA in the germline V gene (reference sequence). CDR3 residues: CSARAGNTGELFF. CDR3 nucleotide sequence: TGCAGTGCTAGAGCTGGTAACACCGGGGAGCTGTTTTTT.

Of note for this clonotype: A much larger clone differs from this one at a single base, so this may be a read error. The rearrangement uses TRBV10-2 and TRBJ2-7, with D unresolved. The germline V gene has CDR1 WSHSY and CDR2 SAAADI. This CDR3 comprises 15 residues. Here the CDR3 reads CARSEWGLTLYEQYF. The CDR3 bases are TGCGCCAGAAGTGAGTGGGGTCTTACCCTCTACGAGCAGTACTTC.

The chain employs TRBV19 and TRBJ2-7, with 8 bases matching TRBD1. Trimming at V came to 5 bases and at J to 7 bases, leaving 13 bases not matched to a gene. This CDR3 region has 15 residues. The germline V gene has CDR1 LNHDA and CDR2 SQIVND (reference sequence). The DNA of the CDR3 is TGTGCCAGTAGTCCGGACCGACAGGGGCGGAGGGAGCAGTACTTC. It specifies CASSPDRQGRREQYF.

This chain uses TRBV4-3 with TRBJ1-1; D not resolved. This CDR3 has 13 amino acids. Germline CDR1 LGHNA, CDR2 YSLEER. Trimming removed 0 bases at V and 4 bases at J, with 6 bases between. The CDR3 spells CASSQEMGTEAFF. Here the CDR3 DNA reads TGCGCCAGCAGCCAAGAAATGGGCACTGAAGCTTTCTTT.

This clonotype was detected only once. The rearrangement links TRBV6-1 to TRBJ2-3, with 8 nucleotides matching TRBD1. This CDR3 contains 15 residues. With V trimmed by 7 bases and J by 6 bases, 12 bases remained unmatched. Germline CDR1 reads MNHNS; CDR2 reads SASEGT. In DNA form, the CDR3 reads TGTGCCAGCACCTTACAGGGGGGTATGACTGATACGCAGTATTTT. This codes for CASTLQGGMTDTQYF.

Concerning this clonotype: A much larger clone sits a single nucleotide away, making a read error possible. The V and J genes are TRBV18 and TRBJ2-7, with D tentatively TRBD2 (5 bases). In germline, CDR1 is KGHSH, CDR2 LQKENI. The CDR3 is 15 residues long. CDR3 region: CAGSPPQGSSYEQYF. The DNA of the CDR3 is TGTGCCGGCTCACCACCCCAAGGGAGCTCCTACGAGCAGTACTTC.

The chain couples TRBV3-1 to TRBJ2-2, with a possible D match to TRBD2 (5 bases). The CDR3 loop spans 14 amino acids. With 5 bases removed from V and 5 bases from J, the gap between germline ends came to 12 bases. Germline V gene lookup returns CDR1 LGHDT and CDR2 YNNKEL (reference sequence). The CDR3 region is CASSATSPTGELFF. CDR3 DNA sequence: TGTGCCAGCAGCGCTACTAGTCCTACCGGGGAGCTGTTTTTT.

This clonotype showed up just a few times. The chain couples TRBV19 to TRBJ1-2; 7 bases align to TRBD1. CDR1 is LNHDA, CDR2 SQIVND, per germline (reference sequence). V shed 6 bases, J shed 4 bases, and the junction held 8 bases outside the gene matches. This CDR3 is 14 amino acids long. The CDR3 is CASSLLGQVYGYTF. DNA for the CDR3: TGTGCCAGTAGCCTACTCGGACAGGTCTATGGCTACACCTTC.